This is a list of T cell receptor beta chains from one sample in a study of post-analysis software for immune sequencing data. TCRdb re-analysed the PCR reads in MiXCR, keeping a single row per CDR3 protein. The sample lists more than 450,000 distinct CDR3 sequences, approximately 34% seen once, with around 5.9% in the top ten. Sequencing input: blood. These receptors were collected from a girl under 18 with multiple sclerosis. Both conserved end residues are part of each CDR3. The D gene is left open where the match is weak. A row's size may be missing; if present it is once, few, many or a size class.

CDR3 DNA | CDR3 protein | J gene | clone size | D gene | V gene
TGTGCCAGCAGCTTGGGCAGGGGTCCCTACAATGAGCAGTTCTTC | CASSLGRGPYNEQFF | TRBJ2-1 | few | NA | TRBV11-2
TGTGCCAGCAGTTATACAGGTCGGGCGGAGGAAAAACTGTTTTTT | CASSYTGRAEEKLFF | TRBJ1-4 | NA | NA | TRBV9
TGCGCCAGCAGCCAGCAACCGGGCCTTGGGAATTCACCCCTCCACTTT | CASSQQPGLGNSPLHF | TRBJ1-6 | NA | NA | TRBV4-1
TGTGCCAGCAGAGAGCTAGCGTTCGGCTCCTACGAGCAGTACTTC | CASRELAFGSYEQYF | TRBJ2-7 | NA | NA | TRBV27
TGTGCCACCAGCAAGCTAGGGGTAGATACGCAGTATTTT | CATSKLGVDTQYF | TRBJ2-3 | NA | NA | TRBV15
TGTGCCAGCAGTTCCCTGACCGTAAACGGGGAGACCCAGTACTTC | CASSSLTVNGETQYF | TRBJ2-5 | NA | NA | TRBV6-6
TGTGCCACCCTTTACGGAGATAAACTGTTTTTT | CATLYGDKLFF | TRBJ1-4 | NA | NA | TRBV12-3/TRBV12-4
TGCGTCAGCAGCCAAACGGGGGGACAAGAGACCCAGTACTTC | CVSSQTGGQETQYF | TRBJ2-5 | few | TRBD2 | TRBV4-1
TGTGCCAGCAGTCCGTTTCGGGGGATGAGGCCTGAAGCTTTCTTT | CASSPFRGMRPEAFF | TRBJ1-1 | NA | NA | TRBV6-5
TGTGCCAGCAGCGTAGATCGGGGACAGGGGCTGAACACTGAAGCTTTCTTT | CASSVDRGQGLNTEAFF | TRBJ1-1 | NA | TRBD1 | TRBV9
TGCGCCAGCGGTTCAGGGCCTAACTATGGCTACACCTTC | CASGSGPNYGYTF | TRBJ1-2 | NA | NA | TRBV5-1